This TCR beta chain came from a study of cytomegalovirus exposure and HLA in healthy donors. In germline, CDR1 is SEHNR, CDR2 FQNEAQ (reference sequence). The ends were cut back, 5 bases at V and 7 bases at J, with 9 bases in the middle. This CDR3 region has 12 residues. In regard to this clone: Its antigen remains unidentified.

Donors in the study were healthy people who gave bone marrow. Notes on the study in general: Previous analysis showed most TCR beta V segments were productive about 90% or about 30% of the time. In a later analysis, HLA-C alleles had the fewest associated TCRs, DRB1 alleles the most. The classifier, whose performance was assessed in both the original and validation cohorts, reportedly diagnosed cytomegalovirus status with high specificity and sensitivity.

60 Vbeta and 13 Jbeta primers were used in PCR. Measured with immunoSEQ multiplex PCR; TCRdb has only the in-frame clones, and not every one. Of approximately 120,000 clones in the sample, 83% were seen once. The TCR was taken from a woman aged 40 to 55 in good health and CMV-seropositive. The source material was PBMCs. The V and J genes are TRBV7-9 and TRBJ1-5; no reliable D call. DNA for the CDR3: TGTGCCAGCAGCCTCGGGGAGCAGCCCCAGCATTTT. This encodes CASSLGEQPQHF.